One sample yielded the 28 T cell receptor beta chains listed below, sequenced in a study of cytomegalovirus exposure and HLA in healthy donors. Generated by immunoSEQ multiplex PCR, the TCRdb table keeps only in-frame clones and is missing some. The sample lists roughly 300,000 clones; about 85% were seen once. Sequencing was performed on PBMCs. The receptors derive from a woman aged 30 to 39 in good health and CMV-seropositive.

The genes are TRBV5-1 and TRBJ2-2; D is undetermined. Germline CDR1 reads SGHRS; CDR2 reads YFSETQ. The CDR3 loop spans 12 amino acids. V lost 3 bases and J lost 2, with 2 bases in between. In DNA form, the CDR3 reads TGCGCCAGCAGCTCTAACACCGGGGAGCTGTTTTTT. Amino acids: CASSSNTGELFF.

This CDR3 is CASSSPGQGPRKQYF. As DNA, the CDR3 is TGTGCCAGCAGTTCGCCGGGACAGGGCCCCCGTAAGCAGTACTTC. The chain combines TRBV28 with TRBJ2-7; 9 nucleotides line up with TRBD1. The length of the CDR3 is 15 residues. Losses at the gene ends were 4 bases for V and 8 bases for J; bases not matched to a gene: 12. CDR1 MDHEN and CDR2 SYDVKM come from the germline V gene.

V gene TRBV5-4 combines with J gene TRBJ2-1; D not resolved. The V gene's germline CDR1 is SGHNT and CDR2 YYREEE (reference sequence). Trimming stripped 4 bases from V and 7 bases from J, with 15 bases between. The CDR3 loop spans 14 amino acids. The CDR3 coding sequence is TGTGCCAGCAGCGGATCTAGGATTATAAATGAGCAGTTCTTC. Its translation is CASSGSRIINEQFF.

The genes are TRBV9 and TRBJ2-3; 7 bases agree with TRBD2. V dropped 6 bases and J dropped 6; count of bases not matched to a gene: 7. The CDR3 covers 13 residues. The germline V gene encodes CDR1 SGDLS and CDR2 YYNGEE. CDR3 sequence reads: CASTLGGSDTQYF. The CDR3 nucleotides read TGTGCCAGCACCTTGGGCGGGAGTGATACGCAGTATTTT.

The rearrangement uses TRBV13 and TRBJ1-2; no reliable D call. The CDR3 has 13 residues. The V gene's germline CDR1 is PRHDT and CDR2 FYEKMQ (reference sequence). V lost 6 bases, J lost 5 bases, and 13 bases lay in between. CDR3 in amino acids: CASRLPGGYGYTF. In DNA, the CDR3 is TGTGCCAGCAGACTACCCGGAGGTTATGGCTACACCTTC.

This clone was observed a single time. The J gene is TRBJ1-2, the V gene TRBV11-2; D is ambiguous. The CDR3 contains 15 residues. V was clipped by 3 bases and J by 4 bases, with 15 bases between them. Looked up from germline, CDR1 is SGHAT and CDR2 is FQNNGV. This CDR3 reads CASSFGPTAPYGYTF. CDR3 DNA sequence: TGTGCCAGCAGCTTCGGTCCGACGGCGCCCTATGGCTACACCTTC.

This clone was seen just once. The V call is TRBV28, the J call TRBJ1-1, with 9 positions matching TRBD1. V shed 4 bases and J 6 bases; nucleotides not matched to a gene: 12. The CDR3 runs 16 residues. The V gene's germline CDR1 is MDHEN and CDR2 SYDVKM. The CDR3 region is CASSSPRWDRAAEAFF. Written as DNA, the CDR3 is TGTGCCAGCAGTTCCCCCCGGTGGGACAGGGCGGCTGAAGCTTTCTTT. Using reference TRBV28 and TRBJ1-1 for the parts outside the CDR3, the full variable domain is DVKVTQSSRYLVKRTGEKVFLECVQDMDHENMFWYRQDPGLGLRLIYFSYDVKMKEKGDIPEGYSVSREKKERFSLILESASTNQTSMYLCASSSPRWDRAAEAFFGQGTRLTVV.

The chain uses TRBV5-6 and TRBJ1-6; D is possibly TRBD1 (5 bases). The V gene's germline CDR1 is SGHDT and CDR2 YYEEEE. The CDR3 is 14 residues long. V lost 4 bases, J lost 7 bases, and 12 bases lay in between. Here the CDR3 DNA reads TGTGCCAGCAGCCCACCGGGGGAAAATTCACCCCTCCACTTT. This sequence encodes CASSPPGENSPLHF.

The chain couples TRBV7-2 to TRBJ1-3, with D uncertain. The ends were cut back, 5 bases at V and 0 bases at J, with 14 bases in the middle. The length of the CDR3 is 16 residues. Germline CDR1 reads SGHTA; CDR2 reads FQGNSA. The CDR3 reads CASSALTPTSGNTIYF. The DNA for the CDR3 is TGTGCCAGCAGCGCCTTGACACCGACCTCTGGAAACACCATATATTTT.

The genes are TRBV14 and TRBJ1-2, with D unresolved. The CDR3 covers 13 residues. With 3 bases removed from V and 4 bases from J, the gap between germline ends came to 9 bases. Per germline, CDR1 SGHDN and CDR2 FVKESK. The CDR3 reads CASSQFRGYGYTF. The DNA for the CDR3 is TGTGCCAGCAGCCAGTTCCGGGGCTATGGCTACACCTTC.

CDR3 coding DNA: TGTGCCAGCAGCCAAGCCGGACTAGGGGAAGAGACCCAGTACTTC. Translated, it gives CASSQAGLGEETQYF. This chain joins TRBV4-2 and TRBJ2-5, with 7 bases aligning to TRBD2. CDR1 is LGHNA and CDR2 is YNFKEQ in the germline V gene. V dropped 1 base and J dropped 3; count of bases not matched to a gene: 5. There are 15 residues in the CDR3.

CDR3 sequence: CASSGDRGQREQYF. The CDR3 DNA sequence: TGTGCCAGCAGCGGGGACAGGGGGCAACGCGAGCAGTACTTC. The V call is TRBV7-8, the J call TRBJ2-7; the match to TRBD1 covers 12 bases. The CDR3 covers 14 residues. Trimming removed 5 bases from V and 6 bases from J; junction bases left unmatched: 5. Germline V CDR1 and CDR2: SGHVS, FQNEAQ.

This chain connects TRBV5-1 to TRBJ1-3, with no clear D. The germline V gene has CDR1 SGHRS and CDR2 YFSETQ. The ends were cut back, 1 base at V and 1 base at J, with 6 bases in the middle. This CDR3 region has 14 residues. Here the CDR3 DNA reads TGCGCCAGCAGCTTGACAGTTTCTGGAAACACCATATATTTT. Protein: CASSLTVSGNTIYF.

This chain joins TRBV2 and TRBJ1-5; 7 nucleotides line up with TRBD1. With V trimmed by 4 bases and J by 3 bases, 6 bases remained unmatched. The CDR3 has 15 amino acids. Germline V gene lookup returns CDR1 SNHLY and CDR2 FYNNEI. This CDR3 reads CASSGQGGNNQPQHF. The CDR3 DNA sequence: TGTGCCAGCAGTGGGCAGGGGGGTAACAATCAGCCCCAGCATTTT.

This clone showed up just once. The chain has TRBV7-6 and TRBJ2-1; D remains unclear. The ends were cut back, 3 bases at V and 4 bases at J, with 10 bases in the middle. The CDR3 runs to 14 residues. Germline-derived CDR1 and CDR2 are SGHVS and FNYEAQ. The CDR3 protein is CASSFGSEYNEQFF. The DNA of the CDR3 is TGTGCCAGCAGCTTCGGAAGCGAGTACAATGAGCAGTTCTTC.

The chain couples TRBV27 to TRBJ2-2; D is unresolved. In germline, CDR1 is MNHEY, CDR2 SMNVEV (reference sequence). This CDR3 spans 13 amino acids. The ends were cut back, 3 bases at V and 7 bases at J, with 9 bases in the middle. In DNA form, the CDR3 reads TGTGCCAGCAGTTTCAGAATGGGCGGGGAGCTGTTTTTT. Its protein is CASSFRMGGELFF.

The V and J genes are TRBV5-4 and TRBJ1-1, with TRBD1 identical over 7 bases. This CDR3 spans 13 amino acids. Trimming removed 4 bases from V and 3 bases from J; junction bases left unmatched: 3. CDR1 is SGHNT and CDR2 is YYREEE in the germline V gene (reference sequence). The CDR3 bases are TGTGCCAGCAGCGCCGACAGGGACACTGAAGCTTTCTTT. Residues: CASSADRDTEAFF.

CDR3 amino acids: CASSEEVGLAGGLNEQFF. The CDR3 DNA reads as TGTGCCAGCAGTGAAGAGGTGGGACTAGCGGGGGGGCTTAATGAGCAGTTCTTC. The chain carries TRBV2 and TRBJ2-1; 16 bases line up with TRBD2. The ends lost 1 base at V and 7 bases at J; junction bases unmatched: 7. CDR1 and CDR2 (germline): SNHLY, FYNNEI. The CDR3 spans 18 residues.

The genes are TRBV19 and TRBJ2-7; a possible D gene is TRBD2 (6 bases). Trimming took 2 bases from V and 4 from J, leaving 21 bases between them. Germline-derived CDR1 and CDR2 are LNHDA and SQIVND (reference sequence). The CDR3 is 17 amino acids. The CDR3 bases are TGTGCCAGTAGTATATCCACCATGACGGGAGTTCAGTACGAGCAGTACTTC. This gives the protein CASSISTMTGVQYEQYF.

The chain couples TRBV27 to TRBJ2-7; 7 nucleotides match TRBD2. CDR3 length: 15 amino acids. V shed 6 bases, J shed 5 bases, and the junction held 13 bases outside the gene matches. Germline CDR1 is MNHEY and CDR2 is SMNVEV (reference sequence). The CDR3 sequence is CASSYFGGGKDEQYF. The CDR3, as DNA: TGTGCCAGCAGCTATTTCGGGGGAGGGAAAGACGAGCAGTACTTC.

This chain connects TRBV29-1 to TRBJ2-7; 11 positions match TRBD1. CDR1 SQVTM and CDR2 ANQGSEA come from the germline V gene. The CDR3 runs to 12 residues. With 7 bases clipped from V and 4 bases from J, the junction kept 3 bases outside the gene matches. Here the CDR3 reads CSGGQGVYEQYF. CDR3 bases: TGCAGCGGGGGACAGGGGGTATACGAGCAGTACTTC.

This clone was detected once. V is TRBV7-6 and J is TRBJ2-1; 9 nucleotides agree with TRBD1. The CDR3 contains 15 residues. Germline CDR1 SGHVS, CDR2 FNYEAQ. The J segment lost 7 bases and the V segment lost 4 bases, leaving 8 bases of the junction unmatched. CDR3 residues: CASSSGTGSGNEQFF. For the CDR3, the DNA is TGTGCCAGCAGCTCAGGGACAGGGAGCGGGAATGAGCAGTTCTTC.

The chain is built from TRBV10-3 and TRBJ1-2; a weak D match, TRBD1 (5 bases). The germline V gene has CDR1 ENHRY and CDR2 SYGVKD. CDR3 size: 16 residues. V gave up 0 bases and J gave up 6 bases, with 17 bases separating them. CDR3 loop: CAISESDSLKFHGYTF. The CDR3 DNA is TGTGCCATCAGTGAGTCAGACAGCCTCAAATTCCATGGCTACACCTTC.

V usage is TRBV14 and J usage is TRBJ2-7; 7 positions match TRBD1. The germline V gene encodes CDR1 SGHDN and CDR2 FVKESK. The junction had 8 bases not matched to a gene; V was cut back by 8 bases and J by 4 bases. This CDR3 comprises 13 residues. Here the CDR3 reads CASQGTDKYEQYF. Here the CDR3 DNA reads TGTGCCAGCCAGGGGACAGACAAGTACGAGCAGTACTTC.

The CDR3 protein is CASSSSDSEAFF. For the CDR3, the DNA is TGTGCCAGCAGCTCTTCGGACAGTGAAGCTTTCTTT. This sequence joins TRBV11-3 and TRBJ1-1, with D maybe TRBD1 (6 bases). Deletions cut 4 bases from V and 7 bases from J, with 10 bases between. This CDR3 region has 12 residues. The germline V gene encodes CDR1 SGHNT and CDR2 YENEEA.

This chain connects TRBV21-1 to TRBJ2-7; the table's D gene call, TRBD1, was not cross checked with the DNA. TRBV21-1 is assigned pseudogene status. The CDR3 is made up of 13 amino acids. This CDR3 is CASSKVLGGEQYF. DNA of the CDR3: TGTGCCAGCAGCAAAGTGTTAGGGGGCGAGCAGTACTTC.

The rearrangement joins TRBV2 to TRBJ2-1, with 14 bases matching TRBD2. J was trimmed by 8 bases and V by 2 bases; bases with no gene match: 8. The length of the CDR3 is 17 residues. The germline gives CDR1 SNHLY, CDR2 FYNNEI. CDR3 in DNA: TGTGCCAGCAGTGAACGAGATGGGACTAGCGGGAGCGATGAGCAGTTCTTC. This translates into CASSERDGTSGSDEQFF.

The gene calls are TRBV5-6 and TRBJ2-7; either TRBD1 or TRBD2 may supply D (5 bases each). Germline-derived CDR1 and CDR2 are SGHDT and YYEEEE. V was trimmed by 4 bases and J by 4 bases, leaving 15 bases between them. This CDR3 has 14 residues. The CDR3 sequence is CASSRGASRYEQYF. The CDR3 coding sequence is TGTGCCAGCAGCCGTGGGGCTAGCCGATACGAGCAGTACTTC.